This T cell receptor (beta chain) stems from a study of shared clonotypes between healthy human individuals (dated by TCRdb to the early 2020s). About the study as a whole: The cohort included three men and a couple of women between 18 and 49 years of age. To increase sequencing depth and limit assay-specific biases, TCR repertoire library preparation and sequencing were carried out by different laboratories using diverse techniques. To estimate repertoire size and how much clonotype sharing occurs between individuals, the study deeply sequenced the blood TCR repertoires of several healthy adults. For each donor, CD4 naive and CD4 memory were each run on three plates, CD8 naive on two plates, and CD8 memory on one plate. Between about 0.94 and 8.9 billion PBMCs per donor were obtained by leukapheresis. Here is what the overall study found, with its caveats: Clonotypes shared by all four sorted-subset donors showed higher generation probabilities than non-shared clonotypes. Sampling was restricted to blood, and TCR repertoires in tissue are likely to differ from TCR repertoires in blood. The small number of donors limited the genetic and exposure-history diversity represented. Even with the large sequencing depth, rarefaction of the sorted-subset datasets indicated that sequencing was incomplete. Pairwise subsampling indicated that sequencing depth was expected to affect the degree of clonotype sharing among donors. Across four donors, roughly 5.1% of naive CD4, 3.5% of naive CD8, around 2.5% of memory CD4, and approximately 0.4% of memory CD8 clonotypes were shared. Larger estimated clonotype richness was generally found for naive subsets than for memory subsets.

Donors were healthy HIV-negative adults with no recently reported acute infections or vaccinations. Every donor was a Caucasian adult living in Nashville, Tennessee, USA. Magnetic negative selection was used to enrich CD4+ T cells, after which naive cells were positively selected on CD45RA and the negative fraction became the memory subset. After blood collection by leukapheresis, PBMCs were isolated using Ficoll-Histopaque density gradient centrifugation and then cryopreserved in the vapor phase of liquid nitrogen. Analytical flow cytometry was used to check the purity and quantity of every magnetically sorted T cell population. Genomic DNA was isolated from every sorted fraction and measured by UV absorbance on a Nanodrop 2000c. CDR3 length: 14 amino acids, cysteine to phenylalanine. CDR3 DNA only is kept here, 42 bases in frame from base 1. The germline V gene encodes CDR1 LGHNA and CDR2 YSLEER. V loses 2 bases, J loses 2 bases, and the germline ends lie 10 bases apart.

Using the deep immunoSEQ assay, TCR CDR3 regions were amplified from genomic DNA by multiplex PCR. For each cell subset, the extracted genomic DNA was distributed evenly across all wells of several immunoSEQ 96-well plates, and each plate served as one replicate. For sorted subsets, each replicate PCR was loaded with about 0.2 ug genomic DNA, equivalent to roughly 30,000 T cell genomes. Purified libraries were quantified with a Qubit 3.0 fluorometer, sized on a Bioanalyzer 2100, and re-quantified with the KAPA Library Quantification kit. Every immunoSEQ 96-well plate was sequenced on a separate single-read 150-cycle Illumina NextSeq 550 flow cell. Per the source publication's procedure: Because the immunoSEQ output held only junctional sequences and lacked quality scores, the filtering could not match the filtering applied to full-length reads. To assign V/J genes and CDR3, sequences were annotated using PyIR, a Python wrapper for IgBLAST v1.9, with IMGT germline references. Any read was removed if the V/J assignment was weak (E-value above 1e-6), the CDR3 was missing, or the read contained stop codons, out-of-frame junctions, or ambiguous translated residues. V3J clonotypes were defined as sequences sharing the same inferred V gene, J gene, and CDR3 amino acid sequence. Percentage overlap between repertoires was calculated by dividing the number of shared unique clonotypes by the size of the smaller repertoire. Repertoire richness was assessed with RTK rarefaction, the Chao1 estimator, and Recon v2.1 estimates of unobserved clonotypes. Generation probabilities for all TCRbeta clonotypes obtained by the gDNA method from several donors were computed using OLGA. Sourced from immuneACCESS, this table was stored by TCRdb with only in-frame sequences that have V and J called. A share of the clones is absent; for the studies checked, an unresolved V gene accounts for under half, and the remainder has no known explanation. V, J and clone size derive from that table, while D and trimming were established from the DNA sequence. The sample yields hundreds of thousands of clones; over 65% were counted once. Over 9% of the sample is taken by the ten largest.

This clone has a handful of counts. Its antigen specificity is not known. No much larger clone is present one base from it, and per-base qualities are unavailable. The chain employs TRBV4-3 and TRBJ2-7, with the D gene too uncertain to name. The TCR was taken from a man aged 30 to 45 in good health. Specimen: memory CD4+ T cells sorted from blood. Sample cell subset or site, as interpreted from the label and publication: CD45RA-negative fraction. The sequence in DNA is TGCGCCAGCAGCCAATCGGGTGGGCCCTACGAGCAGTACTTC. This encodes CASSQSGGPYEQYF.